These T cell receptor beta chains were read from a single sample in a study of T cells in localized non-small cell lung cancer. Profiling relied on immunoSEQ multiplex PCR, and the TCRdb table lists in-frame clones only, not all of them. The table has 60,000 to 75,000 clones, about four fifths seen once. The input for sequencing was peripheral blood, taken before any cancer treatment. The origin of the receptors is a female donor over 55 with stage I lung adenocarcinoma. Both conserved end residues are part of each CDR3. Fields, in order: J gene, D gene, V gene, clone size, CDR3 protein, CDR3 DNA. The D gene is left open where the match is weak. A row's size may be missing; if present it is once, few, many or a size class.

j_gene: TRBJ2-2; d_gene: TRBD2; v_gene: TRBV7-9; abundance: -; CDR3aa: CASSLAVTSDTGELFF; CDR3nt: TGTGCCAGCAGCTTAGCTGTGACTAGCGACACCGGGGAGCTGTTTTTT
j_gene: TRBJ2-1; d_gene: TRBD2; v_gene: TRBV4-1; abundance: -; CDR3aa: CASSQGTSGYNEQFF; CDR3nt: TGCGCCAGCAGCCAGGGGACTAGCGGTTACAATGAGCAGTTCTTC
j_gene: TRBJ2-3; d_gene: TRBD2; v_gene: TRBV10-2; abundance: once; CDR3aa: CASSPSGRADTQYF; CDR3nt: TGCGCCAGCAGTCCCAGCGGGAGAGCAGATACGCAGTATTTT
j_gene: TRBJ1-1; d_gene: -; v_gene: TRBV19; abundance: -; CDR3aa: CASSRGFSDTEAFF; CDR3nt: TGTGCCAGTAGTAGAGGTTTTAGCGACACTGAAGCTTTCTTT
j_gene: TRBJ1-1; d_gene: TRBD1; v_gene: TRBV7-9; abundance: -; CDR3aa: CASSSRTGVGTEAFF; CDR3nt: TGTGCCAGCAGCTCCCGGACAGGGGTTGGTACTGAAGCTTTCTTT
j_gene: TRBJ1-2; d_gene: TRBD1; v_gene: TRBV25-1; abundance: once; CDR3aa: CASSDRALGYGYTF; CDR3nt: TGTGCCAGCAGCGACAGGGCCTTAGGATATGGCTACACCTTC
j_gene: TRBJ2-1; d_gene: -; v_gene: TRBV11-3; abundance: few; CDR3aa: CASSLDIRGTPFYNEQFF; CDR3nt: TGTGCCAGCAGCTTAGATATTAGGGGGACTCCGTTCTACAATGAGCAGTTCTTC
j_gene: TRBJ1-5; d_gene: TRBD1; v_gene: TRBV19; abundance: -; CDR3aa: CATSQGDTSNQPQHF; CDR3nt: TGTGCCACAAGCCAGGGGGATACTAGCAATCAGCCCCAGCATTTT
j_gene: TRBJ1-1; d_gene: -; v_gene: TRBV10-1; abundance: once; CDR3aa: CASSDTGGITEAFF; CDR3nt: TGCGCCAGCAGTGACACGGGGGGGATCACTGAAGCTTTCTTT
j_gene: TRBJ2-5; d_gene: -; v_gene: TRBV27; abundance: -; CDR3aa: CASSLWKAEGLETQYF; CDR3nt: TGTGCCAGCAGTTTATGGAAGGCGGAGGGGTTGGAGACCCAGTACTTC
j_gene: TRBJ2-5; d_gene: TRBD1; v_gene: TRBV5-1; abundance: -; CDR3aa: CASSQGAEETQYF; CDR3nt: TGCGCCAGCAGCCAGGGGGCAGAAGAGACCCAGTACTTC
j_gene: TRBJ1-4; d_gene: -; v_gene: TRBV6-6; abundance: once; CDR3aa: CASRSGATNEKLFF; CDR3nt: TGTGCCAGCAGGTCAGGGGCAACTAATGAAAAACTGTTTTTT
j_gene: TRBJ1-2; d_gene: -; v_gene: TRBV1; abundance: -; CDR3aa: CTSSQGRATHGYTF; CDR3nt: TGCACCAGCAGCCAAGGGAGGGCGACCCATGGCTACACCTTC
j_gene: TRBJ1-1; d_gene: TRBD1; v_gene: TRBV5-1; abundance: -; CDR3aa: CASSLTGAGGWTEAFF; CDR3nt: TGCGCCAGCAGCTTGACAGGGGCTGGGGGTTGGACTGAAGCTTTCTTT
j_gene: TRBJ1-1; d_gene: TRBD1; v_gene: TRBV5-1; abundance: -; CDR3aa: CASSWGTANTEAFF; CDR3nt: TGCGCCAGCAGCTGGGGGACAGCGAACACTGAAGCTTTCTTT
j_gene: TRBJ2-5; d_gene: -; v_gene: TRBV11-3; abundance: -; CDR3aa: CASSPQEYQETQYF; CDR3nt: TGTGCCAGCAGCCCTCAAGAGTACCAAGAGACCCAGTACTTC
j_gene: TRBJ2-7; d_gene: TRBD1; v_gene: TRBV18; abundance: -; CDR3aa: CASAHRGNEQYF; CDR3nt: TGTGCCAGCGCGCACAGGGGTAACGAGCAGTACTTC
j_gene: TRBJ1-1; d_gene: -; v_gene: TRBV19; abundance: -; CDR3aa: CASNPRGAYTEAFF; CDR3nt: TGTGCCAGTAACCCCAGGGGTGCGTACACTGAAGCTTTCTTT
j_gene: TRBJ1-2; d_gene: -; v_gene: TRBV5-1; abundance: -; CDR3aa: CASSSRGGYGYTF; CDR3nt: TGCGCCAGCAGCTCCCGAGGGGGTTATGGCTACACCTTC
j_gene: TRBJ2-2; d_gene: -; v_gene: TRBV5-1; abundance: once; CDR3aa: CASSLDRNTGELFF; CDR3nt: TGCGCCAGCAGCTTGGACAGGAACACCGGGGAGCTGTTTTTT
j_gene: TRBJ1-6; d_gene: -; v_gene: TRBV6-6; abundance: -; CDR3aa: CASSHGTYNSPLHF; CDR3nt: TGTGCCAGCAGTCACGGGACGTATAATTCACCCCTCCACTTT
j_gene: TRBJ1-2; d_gene: -; v_gene: TRBV6-1; abundance: -; CDR3aa: CASNQGGHYGYTF; CDR3nt: TGTGCCAGCAACCAGGGAGGGCACTATGGCTACACCTTC
j_gene: TRBJ2-7; d_gene: -; v_gene: TRBV27; abundance: few; CDR3aa: CASSFLKQTRRDPFSYEQYF; CDR3nt: TGTGCCAGCAGTTTCCTCAAGCAGACCCGGAGGGACCCCTTCTCCTACGAGCAGTACTTC
j_gene: TRBJ2-2; d_gene: -; v_gene: TRBV9; abundance: -; CDR3aa: CASSPLRVTGELFF; CDR3nt: TGTGCCAGCAGCCCTTTGCGGGTTACCGGGGAGCTGTTTTTT
j_gene: TRBJ2-1; d_gene: -; v_gene: TRBV9; abundance: -; CDR3aa: CASSVGGGLDNEQFF; CDR3nt: TGTGCCAGCAGCGTAGGAGGGGGGCTTGACAATGAGCAGTTCTTC
j_gene: TRBJ2-1; d_gene: TRBD2; v_gene: TRBV9; abundance: -; CDR3aa: CASSADLSGGPYNEQFF; CDR3nt: TGTGCCAGCAGCGCCGACTTGAGCGGGGGACCCTACAATGAGCAGTTCTTC
j_gene: TRBJ2-3; d_gene: -; v_gene: TRBV30; abundance: -; CDR3aa: CAWSVPRSRTLTQYF; CDR3nt: TGTGCCTGGAGTGTACCGCGGAGCCGCACTTTGACGCAGTATTTT
j_gene: TRBJ1-2; d_gene: -; v_gene: TRBV18; abundance: -; CDR3aa: CASSPPGQGFNYGYTF; CDR3nt: TGTGCCAGCTCACCACCCGGGCAGGGGTTTAACTATGGCTACACCTTC
j_gene: TRBJ2-2; d_gene: -; v_gene: TRBV6-5; abundance: -; CDR3aa: CASSYVDPGRTGELFF; CDR3nt: TGTGCCAGCAGTTACGTGGACCCGGGGCGCACCGGGGAGCTGTTTTTT
j_gene: TRBJ1-2; d_gene: -; v_gene: TRBV14; abundance: -; CDR3aa: CASSLGQTAFYGYTF; CDR3nt: TGTGCCAGCAGCTTGGGGCAGACAGCATTCTATGGCTACACCTTC
j_gene: TRBJ2-7; d_gene: TRBD1; v_gene: TRBV6-6; abundance: -; CDR3aa: CASSYPGQGHEQYF; CDR3nt: TGTGCCAGCAGTTACCCGGGACAGGGGCACGAGCAGTACTTC
j_gene: TRBJ1-2; d_gene: -; v_gene: TRBV11-3; abundance: -; CDR3aa: CASSLLESYTF; CDR3nt: TGTGCCAGCAGCCTCCTAGAAAGCTACACCTTC
j_gene: TRBJ1-4; d_gene: -; v_gene: TRBV11-2; abundance: -; CDR3aa: CASSLGHSWAGEKLFF; CDR3nt: TGTGCCAGCAGCTTAGGCCACAGCTGGGCAGGGGAAAAACTGTTTTTT
j_gene: TRBJ1-3; d_gene: -; v_gene: TRBV19; abundance: -; CDR3aa: CASSAGVTSGNTIYF; CDR3nt: TGTGCCAGTAGTGCCGGGGTGACTTCTGGAAACACCATATATTTT
j_gene: TRBJ2-7; d_gene: -; v_gene: TRBV29-1; abundance: -; CDR3aa: CSVSPQGNHEQYF; CDR3nt: TGCAGCGTGTCACCCCAGGGTAACCACGAGCAGTACTTC
j_gene: TRBJ1-3; d_gene: -; v_gene: TRBV19; abundance: -; CDR3aa: CASSMQGNTIYF; CDR3nt: TGTGCCAGTAGTATGCAAGGAAACACCATATATTTT
j_gene: TRBJ2-7; d_gene: -; v_gene: TRBV28; abundance: -; CDR3aa: CASSLALGLLPSYEQYF; CDR3nt: TGTGCCAGCAGTTTAGCACTCGGTTTGCTCCCCTCCTACGAGCAGTACTTC
j_gene: TRBJ2-3; d_gene: -; v_gene: TRBV10-3; abundance: -; CDR3aa: CAIRETPSTDTQYF; CDR3nt: TGTGCCATCAGGGAGACTCCTAGCACAGATACGCAGTATTTT
j_gene: TRBJ2-5; d_gene: -; v_gene: TRBV6-1; abundance: few; CDR3aa: CASSNGARETQYF; CDR3nt: TGTGCCAGCAGCAACGGAGCGAGGGAGACCCAGTACTTC
j_gene: TRBJ2-5; d_gene: -; v_gene: TRBV15; abundance: -; CDR3aa: CATSRDPGPQETQYF; CDR3nt: TGTGCCACCAGCAGAGACCCGGGACCACAAGAGACCCAGTACTTC
j_gene: TRBJ1-1; d_gene: -; v_gene: TRBV19; abundance: few; CDR3aa: CASIPPENTEAFF; CDR3nt: TGTGCCAGTATTCCCCCCGAGAACACTGAAGCTTTCTTT